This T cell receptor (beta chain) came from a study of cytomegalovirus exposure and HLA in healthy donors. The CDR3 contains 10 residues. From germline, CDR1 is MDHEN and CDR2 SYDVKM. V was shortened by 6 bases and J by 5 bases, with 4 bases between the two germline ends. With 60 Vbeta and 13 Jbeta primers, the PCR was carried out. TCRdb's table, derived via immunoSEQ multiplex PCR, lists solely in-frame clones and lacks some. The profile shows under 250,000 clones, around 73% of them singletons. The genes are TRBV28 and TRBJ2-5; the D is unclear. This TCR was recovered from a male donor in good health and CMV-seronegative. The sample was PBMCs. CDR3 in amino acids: CASRRETQYF. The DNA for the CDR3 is TGTGCCAGCAGGAGGGAGACCCAGTACTTC.